This TCR beta chain was sequenced in a study of T cells in Graves' hyperthyroidism and ophthalmopathy. Whole-study findings and limits: Using 13 V-J features, a model discriminated ophthalmopathy from stable hyperthyroidism.

The PBMCs studied were ones that came from 8.5 to 10 ml fresh peripheral blood. The CDR3 consists of 13 residues. V lost 6 bases and J lost 8, with 16 bases in between. Germline values: CDR1 MNHNS, CDR2 SASEGT. On this clonotype: What it recognizes is unknown.

Researchers took RNA transcripts and amplified the TCR beta CDR3 regions from them. With the HTBI primer set, the TCR CDR3 went through a first round of RT-PCR. Each CDR3 protein gets one entry after TCRdb re-called the multiplex PCR reads with MiXCR. The sample holds 300,000 to 450,000 distinct CDR3 sequences, about a sixth seen once. The sequence came from a woman in her 40s with Graves' ophthalmopathy. Sequenced input: blood. The chain carries TRBV6-1 and TRBJ1-2; no firm D call. CDR3 sequence reads: CASSSSRGGGYTF. In DNA form, the CDR3 reads TGTGCCAGCAGCTCGAGTCGGGGAGGGGGCTACACCTTC.